Each of the 18 T cell receptor beta chains below was sequenced from the same sample in a study of cytomegalovirus exposure and HLA in healthy donors. Primers: 60 Vbeta forward and 13 Jbeta reverse. Generated by immunoSEQ multiplex PCR, the TCRdb table keeps only in-frame clones and is missing some. In the table there are approximately 200,000 clones, around 80% of which are singletons. Specimen: PBMCs. These receptors came from a woman aged 25-40 years in good health and CMV-seropositive.

The chain joins TRBV30 to TRBJ2-2, with D possibly TRBD2 on 6 matching bases. CDR1 is GTSNPN and CDR2 is SVGIG in the germline V gene (reference sequence). CDR3 length: 15 residues. Trimming left V 1 base short and J 0 bases short, with 9 bases between. CDR3 bases: TGTGCCTGGAGTGCAGGGACTCCGAACACCGGGGAGCTGTTTTTT. Its translation is CAWSAGTPNTGELFF.

The V call is TRBV13, the J call TRBJ2-7, with D maybe TRBD2 (6 bases). There are 14 residues in the CDR3. Germline V gene sequence: CDR1 PRHDT, CDR2 FYEKMQ (reference sequence). V was shortened by 5 bases and J by 4 bases, with 15 bases between the two germline ends. This chain's CDR3 is CASSPYLGTYEQYF. CDR3 nucleotides: TGTGCCAGCAGCCCTTACTTGGGGACTTACGAGCAGTACTTC. Filled out from reference TRBV13 and TRBJ2-7, the complete variable domain reads AAGVIQSPRHLIKEKRETATLKCYPIPRHDTVYWYQQGPGQDPQFLISFYEKMQSDKGSIPDRFSAQQFSDYHSELNMSSLELGDSALYFCASSPYLGTYEQYFGPGTRLTVT.

The V call is TRBV4-2, the J call TRBJ2-1; the D gene is possibly TRBD1 (7 bases). This CDR3 is 14 amino acids long. With 4 bases removed from V and 7 bases from J, the gap between germline ends came to 14 bases. CDR1 and CDR2 (germline): LGHNA, YNFKEQ. The CDR3 is CASSPPTGRNEQFF. CDR3 coding DNA: TGTGCCAGCAGCCCGCCGACAGGGAGGAATGAGCAGTTCTTC.

The chain carries TRBV5-1 and TRBJ2-7, with TRBD2 identical over 7 bases. In germline, CDR1 is SGHRS, CDR2 YFSETQ. With 4 bases clipped from V and 3 bases from J, the junction kept 7 bases outside the gene matches. The CDR3 has 14 residues. The CDR3 loop reads CASSPGGSNYEQYF. Written as DNA, the CDR3 is TGCGCCAGCAGCCCGGGCGGGAGTAACTACGAGCAGTACTTC.

This clone was recorded only once. V and J are TRBV7-9 and TRBJ2-2; the match to TRBD2 covers 9 bases. Trimming removed 3 bases from V and 0 bases from J; junction bases left unmatched: 2. The CDR3 sequence is 16 residues long. CDR1 and CDR2 (germline): SEHNR, FQNEAQ (reference sequence). Here the CDR3 reads CASSFSGGTNTGELFF. CDR3 sequence (DNA): TGTGCCAGCAGCTTTAGCGGGGGAACGAACACCGGGGAGCTGTTTTTT.

The chain has TRBV11-3 and TRBJ2-5; 9 bases map to TRBD2. Germline V gives CDR1 SGHNT, CDR2 YENEEA. The J segment lost 5 bases and the V segment lost 5 bases, leaving 12 bases of the junction unmatched. The CDR3 has 16 residues. In DNA, the CDR3 is TGTGCCAGCAGCAACCGAAGACTAGCGGAGGGGGAGACCCAGTACTTC. This codes for CASSNRRLAEGETQYF.

The gene calls are TRBV29-1 and TRBJ2-7, with no clear D. V lost 3 bases and J lost 5, with 11 bases in between. Per the germline V gene, CDR1 is SQVTM and CDR2 is ANQGSEA. The length of the CDR3 is 12 residues. The CDR3 here is CSVEGPLDEQYF. DNA of the CDR3: TGCAGCGTTGAGGGCCCTCTTGACGAGCAGTACTTC.

This clone was counted a single time. The genes are TRBV9 and TRBJ1-2; D may be TRBD1 (6 bases). From germline, CDR1 is SGDLS and CDR2 YYNGEE. Trimming removed 0 bases from V and 4 bases from J, with 10 bases in between. The CDR3 covers 14 residues. The CDR3 region is CASSVEIGGYGYTF. CDR3 DNA sequence: TGTGCCAGCAGCGTAGAGATAGGGGGCTATGGCTACACCTTC.

The genes are TRBV7-9 and TRBJ2-1; the match to TRBD2 covers 7 bases. The germline V gene encodes CDR1 SEHNR and CDR2 FQNEAQ (reference sequence). The CDR3 runs to 16 residues. Trimming cost V 5 bases and J 2 bases; bases outside gene matches: 9. The CDR3 nucleotides read TGTGCCAGCAGCCCCGCGAGCGGGACCCCCTACAATGAGCAGTTCTTC. Its protein is CASSPASGTPYNEQFF.

This clone appeared once. V usage is TRBV5-4 and J usage is TRBJ1-1; TRBD1 might be the D (5 bases). CDR1 is SGHNT, CDR2 YYREEE, per germline (reference sequence). CDR3 length equals 14 residues. The V end lost 4 bases, the J end lost 3 bases, and 13 bases lay between the germline ends. The CDR3 loop is CASSPRQYHTEAFF. The CDR3 DNA reads TGTGCCAGCAGCCCTCGACAGTATCACACTGAAGCTTTCTTT.

The rearrangement joins TRBV5-1 to TRBJ1-1, with D uncertain. Germline CDR1 is SGHRS and CDR2 is YFSETQ. V was trimmed by 4 bases and J by 1 base, leaving 14 bases between them. The CDR3 has 15 residues. CDR3 in DNA: TGCGCCAGCAGCATCGGGATCACGGGGAACACTGAAGCTTTCTTT. Residues: CASSIGITGNTEAFF.

The sample holds a few counts of this clone. V usage is TRBV15 and J usage is TRBJ1-2; D remains unclear. V dropped 3 bases and J dropped 3 bases, with 17 bases sitting between them. The CDR3 sequence is 16 residues long. CDR1 is LNHNV and CDR2 is YYDKDF in the germline V gene (reference sequence). CDR3 sequence reads: CATSSRGAENHYGYTF. CDR3 nucleotide sequence: TGTGCCACCAGCAGCCGCGGCGCGGAAAACCACTATGGCTACACCTTC.

The chain employs TRBV4-1 and TRBJ1-1, with D possibly being TRBD1 (5 bases). With 5 bases removed from V and 0 bases from J, the gap between germline ends came to 13 bases. Germline loops: CDR1 MGHRA, CDR2 YSYEKL. CDR3 length: 15 amino acids. The CDR3 protein is CASSEAGFVNTEAFF. The CDR3 nucleotides read TGCGCCAGCAGCGAGGCAGGGTTTGTGAACACTGAAGCTTTCTTT.

The V gene is TRBV11-2, the J gene TRBJ2-7; 7 positions match TRBD1. V was pared by 1 base and J by 4 bases, with 4 bases of the junction left unmatched. There are 14 residues in the CDR3. Germline-derived CDR1 and CDR2 are SGHAT and FQNNGV. This chain's CDR3 is CASSLVQGSYEQYF. Here the CDR3 DNA reads TGTGCCAGCAGCTTAGTACAGGGGTCGTACGAGCAGTACTTC. Together with reference TRBV11-2 and TRBJ2-7, the CDR3 gives the full variable domain: EAGVAQSPRYKIIEKRQSVAFWCNPISGHATLYWYQQILGQGPKLLIQFQNNGVVDDSQLPKDRFSAERLKGVDSTLKIQPAKLEDSAVYLCASSLVQGSYEQYFGPGTRLTVT.

V usage is TRBV9 and J usage is TRBJ2-7, with 10 bases that match TRBD2. With 0 bases clipped from V and 2 bases from J, the junction kept 5 bases outside the gene matches. There are 16 residues in the CDR3. Germline-derived CDR1 and CDR2 are SGDLS and YYNGEE. The CDR3 DNA reads as TGTGCCAGCAGCGTAGGAGGTAGCGGGGGGCCCTACGAGCAGTACTTC. Protein sequence: CASSVGGSGGPYEQYF. Full variable domain (missing parts from reference TRBV9 and TRBJ2-7): DSGVTQTPKHLITATGQRVTLRCSPRSGDLSVYWYQQSLDQGLQFLIQYYNGEERAKGNILERFSAQQFPDLHSELNLSSLELGDSALYFCASSVGGSGGPYEQYFGPGTRLTVT.

A word on this clone: The same CDR3 is also encoded by other DNA sequences in this sample. The CDR3 bases are TGCGCCAGCAGCTTGGATAGCCGCACAGATACGCAGTATTTT. Protein: CASSLDSRTDTQYF. The rearrangement uses TRBV5-1 and TRBJ2-3; D uncertain. The V end lost 0 bases, the J end lost 1 base, and 6 bases lay between the germline ends. CDR3 length: 14 residues. Germline V gives CDR1 SGHRS, CDR2 YFSETQ.

DNA for the CDR3: TGTGCCAGCAGCACCTCAGCGGGAGCAGCGTACGAGCAGTACTTC. Its protein is CASSTSAGAAYEQYF. The genes are TRBV11-2 and TRBJ2-7; 8 bases are a match to TRBD2. Germline V gives CDR1 SGHAT, CDR2 FQNNGV. Trimming took 5 bases from V and 4 from J; bases not matched to a gene: 10. The CDR3 has 15 amino acids.

The chain is built from TRBV2 and TRBJ1-4; 8 bases align to TRBD1. The CDR3 has 14 amino acids. Germline V gene lookup returns CDR1 SNHLY and CDR2 FYNNEI. V lost 9 bases and J lost 3; bases outside the gene matches: 6. The DNA of the CDR3 is TGTGCCAGTAATTCAGGGGGCCCTAATGAAAAACTGTTTTTT. It is translated as CASNSGGPNEKLFF.